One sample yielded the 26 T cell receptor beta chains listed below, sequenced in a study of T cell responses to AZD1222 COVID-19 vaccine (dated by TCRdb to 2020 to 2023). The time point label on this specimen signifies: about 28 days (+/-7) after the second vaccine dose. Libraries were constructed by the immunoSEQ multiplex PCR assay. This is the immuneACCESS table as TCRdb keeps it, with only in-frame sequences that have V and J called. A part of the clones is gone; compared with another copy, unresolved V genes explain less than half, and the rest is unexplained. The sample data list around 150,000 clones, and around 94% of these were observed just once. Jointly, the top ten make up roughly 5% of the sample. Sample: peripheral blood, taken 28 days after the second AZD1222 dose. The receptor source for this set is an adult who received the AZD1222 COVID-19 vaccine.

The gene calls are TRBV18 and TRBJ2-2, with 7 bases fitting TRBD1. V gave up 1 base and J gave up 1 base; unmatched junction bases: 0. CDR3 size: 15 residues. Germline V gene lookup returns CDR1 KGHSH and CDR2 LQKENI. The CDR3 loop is CASSPRDRNTGELFF. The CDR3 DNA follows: TGTGCCAGCTCACCACGGGACAGGAACACCGGGGAGCTGTTTTTT.

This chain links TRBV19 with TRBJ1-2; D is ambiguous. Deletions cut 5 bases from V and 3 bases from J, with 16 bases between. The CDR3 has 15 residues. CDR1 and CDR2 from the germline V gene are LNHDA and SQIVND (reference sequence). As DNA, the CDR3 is TGTGCCAGTAGTGCGGCAGCGGGAGTTCACTATGGCTACACCTTC. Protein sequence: CASSAAAGVHYGYTF.

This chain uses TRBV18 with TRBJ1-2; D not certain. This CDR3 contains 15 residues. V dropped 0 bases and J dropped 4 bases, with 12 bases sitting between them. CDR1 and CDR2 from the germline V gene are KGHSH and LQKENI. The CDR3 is CASSPPQKTIYGYTF. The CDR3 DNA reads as TGTGCCAGCTCACCACCGCAGAAAACTATCTATGGCTACACCTTC.

The CDR3 bases are TGTGCCAGCAGTGTATTAGCCACCTACGAGCAGTACTTC. This codes for CASSVLATYEQYF. The chain couples TRBV2 to TRBJ2-7; D is unclear. The germline CDR1 and CDR2 sequences are SNHLY and FYNNEI. There are 13 residues in the CDR3. V lost 4 bases to trimming and J lost 2 bases, with 9 bases between them.

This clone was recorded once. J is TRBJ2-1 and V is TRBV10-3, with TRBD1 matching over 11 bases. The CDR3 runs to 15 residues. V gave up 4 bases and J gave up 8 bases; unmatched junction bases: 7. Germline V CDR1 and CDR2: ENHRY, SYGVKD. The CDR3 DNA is TGTGCCATCAGTGCTCCGGGACAGGGGGGCCATGAGCAGTTCTTC. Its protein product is CAISAPGQGGHEQFF.

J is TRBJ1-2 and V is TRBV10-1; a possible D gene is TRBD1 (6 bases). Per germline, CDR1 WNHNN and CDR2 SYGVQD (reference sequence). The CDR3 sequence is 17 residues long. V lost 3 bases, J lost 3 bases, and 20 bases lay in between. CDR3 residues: CASSEIGWWGADYGYTF. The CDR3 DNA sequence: TGCGCCAGCAGTGAAATTGGTTGGTGGGGGGCAGACTATGGCTACACCTTC.

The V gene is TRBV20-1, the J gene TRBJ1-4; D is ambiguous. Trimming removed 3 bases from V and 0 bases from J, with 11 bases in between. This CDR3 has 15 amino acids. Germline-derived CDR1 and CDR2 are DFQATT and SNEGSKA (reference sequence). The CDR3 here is CSASRVKSTNEKLFF. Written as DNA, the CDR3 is TGCAGTGCTAGTAGGGTGAAGTCAACTAATGAAAAACTGTTTTTT.

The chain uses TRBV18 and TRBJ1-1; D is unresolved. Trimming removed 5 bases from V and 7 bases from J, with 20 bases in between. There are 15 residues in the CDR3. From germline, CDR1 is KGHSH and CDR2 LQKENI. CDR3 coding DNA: TGTGCCAGCTCAGGGGATCCAATTGGAGGGAATGAAGCTTTCTTT. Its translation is CASSGDPIGGNEAFF.

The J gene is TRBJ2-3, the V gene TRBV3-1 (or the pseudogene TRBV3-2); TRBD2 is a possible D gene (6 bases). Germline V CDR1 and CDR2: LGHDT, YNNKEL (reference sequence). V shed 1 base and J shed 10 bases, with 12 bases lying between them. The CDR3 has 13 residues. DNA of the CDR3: TGTGCCAGCAGCCAAGTCCGGGGGATGGCGCAGTATTTT. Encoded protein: CASSQVRGMAQYF.

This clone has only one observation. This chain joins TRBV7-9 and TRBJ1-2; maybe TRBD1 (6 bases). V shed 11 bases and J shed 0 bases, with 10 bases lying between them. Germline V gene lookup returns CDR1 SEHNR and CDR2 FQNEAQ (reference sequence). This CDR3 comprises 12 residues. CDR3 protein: CAWTESNYGYTF. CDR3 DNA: TGTGCCTGGACAGAATCTAACTATGGCTACACCTTC.

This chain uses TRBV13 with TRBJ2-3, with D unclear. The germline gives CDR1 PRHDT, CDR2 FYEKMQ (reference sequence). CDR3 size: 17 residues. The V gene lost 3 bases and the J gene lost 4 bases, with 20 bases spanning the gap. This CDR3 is CASSFARSGLWADTQYF. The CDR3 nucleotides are TGTGCCAGCAGCTTCGCTAGATCGGGCCTTTGGGCAGATACGCAGTATTTT.

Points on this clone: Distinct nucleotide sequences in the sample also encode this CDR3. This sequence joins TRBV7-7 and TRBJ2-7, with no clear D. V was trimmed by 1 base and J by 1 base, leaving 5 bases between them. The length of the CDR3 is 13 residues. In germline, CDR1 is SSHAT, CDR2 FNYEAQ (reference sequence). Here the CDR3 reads CASSLGESYEQYF. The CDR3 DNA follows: TGTGCCAGCAGCTTAGGGGAATCCTACGAGCAGTACTTC.

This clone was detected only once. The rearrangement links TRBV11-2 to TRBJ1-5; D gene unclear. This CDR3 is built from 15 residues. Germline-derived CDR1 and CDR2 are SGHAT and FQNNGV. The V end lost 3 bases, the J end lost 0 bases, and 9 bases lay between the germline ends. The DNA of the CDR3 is TGTGCCAGCAGCTTGGGAGGGTATAGCAATCAGCCCCAGCATTTT. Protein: CASSLGGYSNQPQHF.

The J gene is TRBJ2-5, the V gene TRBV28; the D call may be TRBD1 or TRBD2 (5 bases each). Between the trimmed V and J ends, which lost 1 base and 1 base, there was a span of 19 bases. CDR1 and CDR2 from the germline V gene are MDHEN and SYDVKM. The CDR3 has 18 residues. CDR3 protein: CASSLFVVWTGAQETQYF. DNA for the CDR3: TGTGCCAGCAGTTTATTCGTGGTATGGACCGGGGCCCAAGAGACCCAGTACTTC.

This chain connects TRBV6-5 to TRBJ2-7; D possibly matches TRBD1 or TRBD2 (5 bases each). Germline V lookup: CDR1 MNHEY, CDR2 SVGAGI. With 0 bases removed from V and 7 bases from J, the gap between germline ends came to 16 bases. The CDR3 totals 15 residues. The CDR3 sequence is CASSYSGRAPFEQYF. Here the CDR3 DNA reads TGTGCCAGCAGTTACTCGGGGCGGGCACCATTTGAGCAGTACTTC.

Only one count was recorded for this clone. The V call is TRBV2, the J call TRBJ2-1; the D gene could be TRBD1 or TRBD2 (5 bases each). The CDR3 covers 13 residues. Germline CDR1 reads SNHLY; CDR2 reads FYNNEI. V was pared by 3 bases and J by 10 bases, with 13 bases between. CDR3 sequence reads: CASSDWGNREQFF. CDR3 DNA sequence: TGTGCCAGCAGTGATTGGGGGAATCGCGAGCAGTTCTTC.

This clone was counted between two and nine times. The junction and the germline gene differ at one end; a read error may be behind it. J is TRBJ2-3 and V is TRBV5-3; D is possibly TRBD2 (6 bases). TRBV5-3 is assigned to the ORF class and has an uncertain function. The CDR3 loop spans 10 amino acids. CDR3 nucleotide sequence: TGTGCCAGAAGGCTGGAGGGGCCCGATTTT. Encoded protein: CARRLEGPDF.

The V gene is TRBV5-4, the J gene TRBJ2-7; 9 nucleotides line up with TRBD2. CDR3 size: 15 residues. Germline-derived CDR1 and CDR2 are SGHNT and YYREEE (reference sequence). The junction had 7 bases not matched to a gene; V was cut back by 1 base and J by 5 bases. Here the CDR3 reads CASSLLGREGNEQYF. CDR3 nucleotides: TGTGCCAGCAGCTTGTTGGGGCGGGAGGGTAACGAGCAGTACTTC.

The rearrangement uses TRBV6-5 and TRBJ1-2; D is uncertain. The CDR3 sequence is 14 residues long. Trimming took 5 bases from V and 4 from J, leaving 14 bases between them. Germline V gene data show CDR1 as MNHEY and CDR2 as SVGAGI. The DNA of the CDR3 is TGTGCCAGCAGTCCGACCCGGCCCCCCTATGGCTACACCTTC. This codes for CASSPTRPPYGYTF.

In DNA form, the CDR3 reads TGTGCCAGCAGCCAAACGGAAGGAGTCGAGCAGTACTTC. Amino acids: CASSQTEGVEQYF. V is TRBV11-2 and J is TRBJ2-7; D unclear. From germline, CDR1 is SGHAT and CDR2 FQNNGV. Trimming cost V 5 bases and J 6 bases, with 14 bases left between them. The CDR3 length is 13 residues.

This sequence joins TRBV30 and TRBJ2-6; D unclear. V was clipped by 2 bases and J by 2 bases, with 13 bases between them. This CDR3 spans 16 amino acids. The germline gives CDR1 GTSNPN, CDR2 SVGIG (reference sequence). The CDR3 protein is CAWSSYPLTGANVLTF. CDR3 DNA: TGTGCCTGGAGTTCCTACCCCCTGACTGGGGCCAACGTCCTGACTTTC.

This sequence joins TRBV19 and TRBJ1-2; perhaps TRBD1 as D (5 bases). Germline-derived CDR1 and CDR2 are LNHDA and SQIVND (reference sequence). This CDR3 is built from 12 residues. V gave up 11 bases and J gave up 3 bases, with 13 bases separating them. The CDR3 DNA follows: TGTGCCGGAAGGGGAGTTGACTATGGCTACACCTTC. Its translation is CAGRGVDYGYTF.

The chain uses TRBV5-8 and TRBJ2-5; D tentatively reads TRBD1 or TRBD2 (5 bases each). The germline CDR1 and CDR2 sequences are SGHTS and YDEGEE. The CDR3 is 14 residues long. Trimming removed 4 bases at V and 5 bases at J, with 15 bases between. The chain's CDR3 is CASSLGRLGETQYF. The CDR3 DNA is TGTGCCAGCAGCCTGGGACGCCTCGGTGAGACCCAGTACTTC.

CDR3 nucleotides: TGTGCCAGCAGCTTAGGGACAGGGCGAAGCAATCAGCCCCAGCATTTT. This translates into CASSLGTGRSNQPQHF. The chain joins TRBV7-6 to TRBJ1-5; 8 nucleotides match TRBD1. Per the germline V gene, CDR1 is SGHVS and CDR2 is FNYEAQ. Losses at the gene ends were 1 base for V and 1 base for J; bases not matched to a gene: 3. This CDR3 is built from 16 residues.

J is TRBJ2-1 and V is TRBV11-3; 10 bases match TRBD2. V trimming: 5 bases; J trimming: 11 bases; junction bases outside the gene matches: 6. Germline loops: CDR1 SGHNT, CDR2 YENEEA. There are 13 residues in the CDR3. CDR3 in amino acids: CASSLRLAGQQFF. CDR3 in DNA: TGTGCCAGCAGCCTTCGACTAGCGGGCCAGCAGTTCTTC.

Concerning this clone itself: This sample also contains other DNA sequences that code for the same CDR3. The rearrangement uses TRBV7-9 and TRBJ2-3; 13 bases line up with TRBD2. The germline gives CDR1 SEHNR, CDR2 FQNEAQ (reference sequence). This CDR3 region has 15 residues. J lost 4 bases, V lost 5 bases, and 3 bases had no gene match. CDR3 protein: CASSLGLAGADTQYF. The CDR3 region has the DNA TGTGCCAGCAGCCTCGGACTAGCGGGAGCAGATACGCAGTATTTT.